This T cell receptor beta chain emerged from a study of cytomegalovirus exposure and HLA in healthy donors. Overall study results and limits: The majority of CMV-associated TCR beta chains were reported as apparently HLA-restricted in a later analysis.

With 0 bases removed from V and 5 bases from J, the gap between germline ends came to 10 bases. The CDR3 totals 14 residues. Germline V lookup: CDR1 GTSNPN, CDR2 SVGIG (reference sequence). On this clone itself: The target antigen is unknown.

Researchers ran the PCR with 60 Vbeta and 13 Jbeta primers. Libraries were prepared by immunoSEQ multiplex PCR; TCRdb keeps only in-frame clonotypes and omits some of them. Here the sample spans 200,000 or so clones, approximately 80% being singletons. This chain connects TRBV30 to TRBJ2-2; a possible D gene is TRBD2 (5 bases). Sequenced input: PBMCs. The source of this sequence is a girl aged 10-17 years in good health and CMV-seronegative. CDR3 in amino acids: CAWSVQRQTGELFF. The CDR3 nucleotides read TGTGCCTGGAGTGTGCAGCGGCAGACCGGGGAGCTGTTTTTT.